This is a list of T cell receptor beta chains from one sample in a study of control samples from healthy donors and cancer patients. Assay: immunoSEQ multiplex PCR; the TCRdb copy retains only in-frame clones and omits some. Of some 150,000 clones in the sample, roughly 94% were seen once. The source material was blood. These receptors originate from a man in his forties in good health. The CDR3 runs from the conserved cysteine through the conserved F or W. A D gene is named only where the DNA matches it firmly. The size field is filled for only some rows; it gives once, few, many or a size class.

v_call	clone_size	j_call	d_call	cdr3_length	cdr3_nt	cdr3_aa
TRBV6-5	-	TRBJ1-2	-	15	TGTGCCAGCAGTTACTTCGAAAACCGGTACTATGGCTACACCTTC	CASSYFENRYYGYTF
TRBV3-1/TRBV3-2	-	TRBJ2-1	-	16	TGTGCCAGCAGCCTAGGAGCGGTTAGCTCCTACAATGAGCAGTTCTTC	CASSLGAVSSYNEQFF
TRBV5-1	-	TRBJ2-5	-	12	TGCGCCAGCTCCCAGGTTCAAGAGACCCAGTACTTC	CASSQVQETQYF
TRBV9	-	TRBJ2-1	-	17	TGTGCCAGCAGCGCGCCGGCCTCGGGGTACTCCTACAATGAGCAGTTCTTC	CASSAPASGYSYNEQFF
TRBV6-5	-	TRBJ1-5	-	12	TGTGCCAGCAACATCCCTAATCAGCCCCAGCATTTT	CASNIPNQPQHF
TRBV11-2	-	TRBJ2-7	-	13	TGTGCCAGCAGCCCCATCCCGTCCTACGAGCAGTACTTC	CASSPIPSYEQYF
TRBV24-1	-	TRBJ2-1	-	15	TGTGCCACCAGTGATCGTACAGTACCCTACAATGAGCAGTTCTTC	CATSDRTVPYNEQFF
TRBV28	once	TRBJ1-1	TRBD1	17	TGTGCCAGCAGTTTGCAGGGACAGGGTCCCCTGAACACTGAAGCTTTCTTT	CASSLQGQGPLNTEAFF
TRBV6-5	-	TRBJ1-4	TRBD1	14	TGTGCCAGCTGCCGGACAGGGCTAAATGAAAAACTGTTTTTT	CASCRTGLNEKLFF
TRBV11-3	-	TRBJ1-1	TRBD1	12	TGTGCCAGCAGCGATCAGACAGGGCTGGCTTTCTTT	CASSDQTGLAFF
TRBV7-8	once	TRBJ2-7	-	13	TGTGCCAGCAGCTTAGCCATGGCGTACGAGCAGTACTTC	CASSLAMAYEQYF
TRBV9	-	TRBJ2-1	TRBD2	15	TGTGCCAGCAGCGTAGGCCAGCGGGATATCAATGAGCAGTTCTTC	CASSVGQRDINEQFF
TRBV4-2	-	TRBJ1-2	-	15	TGTGCCAGCAGCCGGGAAGCCAAAAACACCTATGGCTACACCTTC	CASSREAKNTYGYTF
TRBV6-6	once	TRBJ1-1	-	11	TGTGCCAGCAGTTACTCGCTTTTAACTTTCTTT	CASSYSLLTFF
TRBV29-1	-	TRBJ2-1	TRBD2	14	TGCAGCGCTGCGTGGAGCGGGAGGCTTAATGAGCAGTTCTTC	CSAAWSGRLNEQFF
TRBV12-5	-	TRBJ1-2	-	16	TGTGCTAGTGGTTTGTTGGACTTTCGAGCTAACTATGGCTACACCTTC	CASGLLDFRANYGYTF
TRBV15	-	TRBJ1-2	TRBD1	15	TGTGCCACCAGCAAGGGACAGGCCTTTAACTATGGCTACACCTTC	CATSKGQAFNYGYTF
TRBV27	-	TRBJ2-5	-	15	TGTGCCAGCAGTTTATCGATTGGCGGCCAAGAGACCCAGTACTTC	CASSLSIGGQETQYF
TRBV7-8	-	TRBJ1-5	-	17	TGTGCCAGCAGCTCCGGCCCTGGACAGAATAGCAATCAGCCCCAGCATTTT	CASSSGPGQNSNQPQHF
TRBV15	once	TRBJ1-4	-	14	TGTGCCACCGCGAGGACTTCAGCTAATGAAAAACTGTTTTTT	CATARTSANEKLFF
TRBV29-1	once	TRBJ2-3	-	18	TGCAGCGTTGAAGGGTCGGCACAACATTTTTTTAGCACAGATACGCAGTATTTT	CSVEGSAQHFFSTDTQYF
TRBV7-3	-	TRBJ2-3	-	15	TGTGCCAGCAGCCGCGATGGTGGTAGCACAGATACGCAGTATTTT	CASSRDGGSTDTQYF
TRBV12-5	-	TRBJ1-2	TRBD1	17	TGTGCTAGTGGTTTCGCACGGACAGGGTCATATAACTATGGCTACACCTTC	CASGFARTGSYNYGYTF
TRBV10-3	-	TRBJ1-1	-	13	TGTGCCATCAGTGAAAGGGGGGGCACTGAAGCTTTCTTT	CAISERGGTEAFF
TRBV6-1	-	TRBJ2-7	TRBD2	16	TGTGCCAGCAGTGAAACTAGCGGGGGGCCCTCCTACGAGCAGTACTTC	CASSETSGGPSYEQYF
TRBV30	-	TRBJ1-5	-	13	TGTGCCTGGACTAGACAGGCGCGTCAGCCCCAGCATTTT	CAWTRQARQPQHF
TRBV18	-	TRBJ2-7	-	16	TGTGCCAGCTCACCATTTAGCAGGGTGGTGTGGTACGAGCAGTACTTC	CASSPFSRVVWYEQYF
TRBV6-2/TRBV6-3	-	TRBJ1-2	-	13	TGTGCCAGCAGTTTGGATGGGAACTATGGCTACACCTTC	CASSLDGNYGYTF
TRBV24-1	-	TRBJ2-7	TRBD2	16	TGTGCCACCAGTGATTTTCTGGCTAGCGGGAGAGAAGAGCAGTACTTC	CATSDFLASGREEQYF
TRBV6-5	-	TRBJ1-4	-	14	TGTGCCAGCAGTTCCCTATCAACTAATGAAAAACTGTTTTTT	CASSSLSTNEKLFF
TRBV7-8	-	TRBJ2-1	-	11	TGTGCCAGCAGCTTCGGGGATGGGCAGTTCTTC	CASSFGDGQFF
TRBV3-1/TRBV3-2	-	TRBJ1-2	TRBD1	14	TGTGCCAGCAGCTTAGGACAGGGGGGCTATGGCTACACCTTC	CASSLGQGGYGYTF
TRBV28	-	TRBJ1-2	-	13	TGTGCCACCCCGGGTCAAGCTAACTATGGCTACACCTTC	CATPGQANYGYTF
TRBV7-8	-	TRBJ2-1	-	12	TGTGCCAGCAGACCGCCCGGGCATGAGCAGTTCTTC	CASRPPGHEQFF
TRBV28	few	TRBJ2-3	-	14	TGTGCCAGCAGTGAAACGGGAGACACAGATACGCAGTATTTT	CASSETGDTDTQYF
TRBV5-1	-	TRBJ1-1	-	15	TGCGCCAGCAGGTATACAGGGAGGGGGAACACTGAAGCTTTCTTT	CASRYTGRGNTEAFF
TRBV2	once	TRBJ2-6	TRBD1	17	TGTGCCAGCACTACGCCGACAGGGCGCTCTGGGGCCAACGTCCTGACTTTC	CASTTPTGRSGANVLTF
TRBV4-1	-	TRBJ1-3	-	16	TGCGCCAGCAGCCAGCAGCCAGGCGGCGGTGGAAACACCATATATTTT	CASSQQPGGGGNTIYF
TRBV2	-	TRBJ1-1	TRBD1	16	TGTGCCAGCCCAGGGGGGACGCCCGGAAAGGGCACTGAAGCTTTCTTT	CASPGGTPGKGTEAFF
TRBV28	-	TRBJ2-2	TRBD1	16	TGTGCCAGCAGTGTAGGGACAGGGGGTAACACCGGGGAGCTGTTTTTT	CASSVGTGGNTGELFF
TRBV5-1	-	TRBJ2-7	-	13	TGCGCCAGCAGCCCCGTAGTAAAGGGCGAGAAGTACTTC	CASSPVVKGEKYF
TRBV6-6	-	TRBJ2-7	TRBD1	20	TGTGCCAGCAGCCGGACAGGTTTCATTGCCTATGCCAAGCGCGGCTACGAGCAGTACTTC	CASSRTGFIAYAKRGYEQYF
TRBV11-1	-	TRBJ2-7	-	13	TGTGCCAGCAGCTTCAGGGGTGCCTACGAGCAGTACTTC	CASSFRGAYEQYF
TRBV28	-	TRBJ2-1	-	13	TGTGCCAGCAGTTGGACTATGGAGGATGAGCAGTTCTTC	CASSWTMEDEQFF
TRBV4-3	-	TRBJ2-7	-	13	TGCGCCAGCAGCCAAGAGGGGGGTTACGAGCAGTACTTC	CASSQEGGYEQYF
TRBV4-1	-	TRBJ1-2	-	13	TGCGCCAGCAGCCAAGTGGCACTCTATGGCTACACCTTC	CASSQVALYGYTF
TRBV24-1	-	TRBJ1-1	-	13	TGTGCCACCAGTGGGGAGCGGAACACTGAAGCTTTCTTT	CATSGERNTEAFF
TRBV4-1	-	TRBJ1-1	TRBD1	14	TGCGCCAGCAGCCTCTTCCGGGACAGGTTTGAAGCTTTCTTT	CASSLFRDRFEAFF
TRBV5-1	-	TRBJ1-2	-	14	TGCGCCAGCAGCTTGGAAGGCGGGGTGTATGGCTACACCTTC	CASSLEGGVYGYTF
TRBV27	-	TRBJ1-1	-	15	TGTGCCAGCAGTTTATCGTCCTTGGGGAACACTGAAGCTTTCTTT	CASSLSSLGNTEAFF
TRBV11-1	once	TRBJ2-7	TRBD2	14	TGTGCCAGCAGCTTTGCGGGGGGCGGGTACGAGCAGTACTTC	CASSFAGGGYEQYF